The sample holds many counts of the clone carrying this T cell receptor (beta chain). No antigen is known for it. The read is 3 residues too short to cover the CDR3 end, so that end is filled in from the germline J gene. Germline CDR1 reads SGHRS; CDR2 reads YFSETQ. This CDR3 spans 14 amino acids. The V gene end was trimmed by 4 bases and the J gene end by 4 bases; junction bases not matched to a gene: 3. This record belongs to a study of T cell clonality in common variable immunodeficiency. Control and CVID samples contributed equal amounts of genomic DNA. Sequencing used immunoSEQ multiplex PCR; TCRdb keeps in-frame clones, though not all of them. The profile covers 45,000 to 60,000 clones, none occurring a single time. Study-wide results and caveats: Common variable immunodeficiency TCR beta sequences reportedly had fewer deletions and N-nucleotide insertions. Links between repertoire features and CVID complications were heterogeneity-limited.

Sample: peripheral blood mononuclear cells. The receptor comes from a person aged 18-69 years in good health. The chain links TRBV5-1 to TRBJ1-2; 11 bases are shared with TRBD1. CDR3 amino acids: CASSDGTGGYGYTF. The CDR3 bases that were read are TGCGCCAGCAGCGATGGGACAGGGGGCTATGGC.